One sample yielded the 27 T cell receptor beta chains listed below, sequenced in a study of blood T cell repertoires in COVID-19. Some clones are missing from TCRdb's copy, which holds only in-frame ones; the method was immunoSEQ multiplex PCR. The sample yields about 310,000 clones, about 88% seen once. Sequencing was performed on PBMCs or T cells enriched from blood (not recorded which). All receptors come from a woman aged 40-49 years who had recovered from COVID-19.

The chain joins TRBV10-2 to TRBJ2-3; 7 bases match TRBD2. Germline CDR1 reads WSHSY; CDR2 reads SAAADI. Unmatched junction bases numbered 9, after V lost 3 bases and J lost 0 bases. The CDR3 length is 17 residues. CDR3 sequence reads: CASSDELAYASTDTQYF. CDR3 bases: TGCGCCAGCAGTGACGAACTAGCGTACGCTAGCACAGATACGCAGTATTTT.

The chain has TRBV7-8 and TRBJ2-5; D gene unclear. The germline CDR1 and CDR2 sequences are SGHVS and FQNEAQ. This CDR3 contains 16 residues. The V end was cut by 0 bases, the J end by 1 base, with 12 bases between. The CDR3 coding sequence is TGTGCCAGCAGCTTAGCCCTTGCCGGTAGCCAAGAGACCCAGTACTTC. Protein sequence: CASSLALAGSQETQYF.

CDR3 sequence (DNA): TGCAGCGTTGAAGCGGGGGTTATGAACACTGAAGCTTTCTTT. Its translation: CSVEAGVMNTEAFF. The gene calls are TRBV29-1 and TRBJ1-1, with a tentative D call TRBD1 (5 bases). Trimming removed 1 base from V and 0 bases from J, with 9 bases in between. The CDR3 is 14 residues long. Germline lookup yields CDR1 SQVTM and CDR2 ANQGSEA.

This clone was seen only a few times. V usage is TRBV4-2 and J usage is TRBJ1-6; D remains ambiguous. Germline CDR1 LGHNA, CDR2 YNFKEQ. The V and J ends lost 1 base and 12 bases respectively, with 10 bases between them. The CDR3 is 13 residues long. The CDR3 DNA reads TGTGCCAGCAGCCAAGCCGAGGGTGAACCCCTCCACTTT. Protein sequence: CASSQAEGEPLHF.

The chain uses TRBV7-9 and TRBJ2-5, with TRBD2 matching 7 bases. The J segment lost 3 bases and the V segment lost 2 bases, leaving 12 bases of the junction unmatched. Per the germline V gene, CDR1 is SEHNR and CDR2 is FQNEAQ (reference sequence). The CDR3 spans 17 residues. CDR3 bases: TGTGCCAGCAGCTTAAATCCCTCGGCGGGGGTAAAAGAGACCCAGTACTTC. Translation gives CASSLNPSAGVKETQYF.

V gene TRBV27 combines with J gene TRBJ1-1; D is unclear. V was cut by 6 bases and J by 3 bases, with 14 bases left in between. Germline values: CDR1 MNHEY, CDR2 SMNVEV (reference sequence). The CDR3 is 14 amino acids. Here the CDR3 reads CASSSAYGDTEAFF. The CDR3 nucleotides are TGTGCCAGCAGCTCGGCGTACGGGGACACTGAAGCTTTCTTT.

The chain is built from TRBV4-1 and TRBJ2-3; no definite D call. The V end was cut by 1 base, the J end by 1 base, with 12 bases between. CDR3 length: 16 residues. The germline CDR1 and CDR2 sequences are MGHRA and YSYEKL. In DNA, the CDR3 is TGCGCCAGCAGCCAAGGAGTCCCGTTAGGCACAGATACGCAGTATTTT. It encodes CASSQGVPLGTDTQYF.

The V gene is TRBV6-2 or TRBV6-3, the J gene TRBJ1-1; D is ambiguous. Germline values: CDR1 MNHEY, CDR2 SVGEGT. The V and J ends lost 6 bases and 0 bases respectively, with 8 bases between them. The length of the CDR3 is 13 residues. The CDR3 region is CASSPHMNTEAFF. The CDR3 DNA reads as TGTGCCAGCAGCCCACACATGAACACTGAAGCTTTCTTT.

The chain combines TRBV12-5 with TRBJ1-1; 7 nucleotides agree with TRBD1. Per the germline V gene, CDR1 is LGHNT and CDR2 is FRNRAP. The CDR3 runs 13 residues. The V and J ends lost 1 base and 5 bases, in that order; junction bases with no gene match: 1. The CDR3 spells CASGLDRGTEAFF. The CDR3 DNA sequence: TGTGCTAGTGGTTTGGACAGGGGAACTGAAGCTTTCTTT.

The CDR3: CASKRYTGELFF. In DNA form, the CDR3 reads TGTGCCAGCAAGCGATACACCGGGGAGCTGTTTTTT. The chain recombines TRBV3-1 (or the pseudogene TRBV3-2) with TRBJ2-2, with unresolved D. CDR1 and CDR2 (germline): LGHDT, YNNKEL (reference sequence). Trimming cost V 7 bases and J 3 bases, with 6 bases left between them. The CDR3 sequence is 12 residues long.

This chain uses TRBV4-1 with TRBJ2-5; D is possibly TRBD2 (6 bases). The CDR3 consists of 14 residues. The germline V gene has CDR1 MGHRA and CDR2 YSYEKL. V was clipped by 0 bases and J by 3 bases, with 8 bases between them. The CDR3 region is CASSQDWGEETQYF. The CDR3 DNA reads TGCGCCAGCAGCCAAGATTGGGGGGAAGAGACCCAGTACTTC.

The chain couples TRBV28 to TRBJ2-2; the match to TRBD1 covers 11 bases. The length of the CDR3 is 14 residues. In germline, CDR1 is MDHEN, CDR2 SYDVKM. Trimming removed 8 bases from V and 4 bases from J; junction bases left unmatched: 3. CDR3 coding DNA: TGTGCCAGCGGGACAGGGGGTCCCACCGGGGAGCTGTTTTTT. Amino acids: CASGTGGPTGELFF.

The rearrangement joins TRBV7-9 to TRBJ2-1, with 12 bases lining up with TRBD2. From germline, CDR1 is SEHNR and CDR2 FQNEAQ (reference sequence). V lost 1 base to trimming and J lost 10 bases; unmatched junction nucleotides: 2. The CDR3 runs 14 residues. The CDR3 DNA reads TGTGCCAGCAGCTTAGGGACTAGCGGGAAAGAGCAGTTCTTC. Its translation: CASSLGTSGKEQFF.

DNA for the CDR3: TGCGCCAGCAGCCGTTCCCGGGACAGTTTCTACGAGCAGTACTTC. Encoded protein: CASSRSRDSFYEQYF. This rearrangement joins TRBV4-3 to TRBJ2-7; 7 positions agree with TRBD1. Germline V lookup: CDR1 LGHNA, CDR2 YSLEER. The CDR3 is made up of 15 amino acids. With 4 bases clipped from V and 3 bases from J, the junction kept 9 bases outside the gene matches.

The genes are TRBV24-1 and TRBJ2-1, with D maybe TRBD2 (5 bases). Germline CDR1 and CDR2: KGHDR and SFDVKD. CDR3 length equals 15 residues. Trimming removed 2 bases from V and 0 bases from J, with 7 bases in between. Here the CDR3 reads CATSDSGNSYNEQFF. DNA of the CDR3: TGTGCCACCAGTGATTCGGGAAACTCCTACAATGAGCAGTTCTTC.

The chain joins TRBV24-1 to TRBJ2-7; 8 nucleotides align to TRBD1. The CDR3 consists of 15 residues. J lost 4 bases, V lost 3 bases, and 7 bases had no gene match. The germline V gene has CDR1 KGHDR and CDR2 SFDVKD. CDR3 residues: CATSDRTGRIYEQYF. CDR3 bases: TGTGCCACCAGTGATCGGACAGGGCGCATATACGAGCAGTACTTC.

The chain combines TRBV30 with TRBJ1-3, with D unresolved. The CDR3 extends over 13 amino acids. Trimming shortened V by 0 bases and J by 8 bases, and 11 bases separated the two germline ends. Per germline, CDR1 GTSNPN and CDR2 SVGIG (reference sequence). This CDR3 is CAWSVRRADTIYF. The CDR3 DNA reads TGTGCCTGGAGTGTACGGCGGGCGGACACCATATATTTT.

The chain carries TRBV9 and TRBJ2-1, with 9 bases fitting TRBD2. The CDR3 has 14 residues. J was trimmed by 10 bases and V by 3 bases; bases with no gene match: 8. CDR1 is SGDLS, CDR2 YYNGEE, per germline. The CDR3 nucleotides read TGTGCCAGCAGCGGTAGCGGGAGAGGGGGGGAGCAGTTCTTC. Amino acid sequence: CASSGSGRGGEQFF.

J is TRBJ2-4 and V is TRBV11-2, with 8 bases lining up with TRBD1. Germline CDR1 and CDR2: SGHAT and FQNNGV. The junction had 11 bases not matched to a gene; V was cut back by 5 bases and J by 8 bases. The CDR3 sequence is 15 residues long. CDR3 coding DNA: TGTGCCAGCAGCGGGAGGCAGGGGGCGGGCGACATTCAGTACTTC. Its protein is CASSGRQGAGDIQYF.

This clone was recorded a few times. The rearrangement joins TRBV29-1 to TRBJ2-1, with TRBD2 identical over 7 bases. Germline-derived CDR1 and CDR2 are SQVTM and ANQGSEA. The CDR3 spans 14 residues. Unmatched junction bases numbered 8, after V lost 6 bases and J lost 3 bases. CDR3 region: CSVVGGGDYNEQFF. The CDR3 DNA sequence: TGCAGCGTCGTGGGCGGGGGAGACTACAATGAGCAGTTCTTC.

V usage is TRBV24-1 and J usage is TRBJ2-5; no firm D call. V was shortened by 5 bases and J by 5 bases, with 5 bases between the two germline ends. This CDR3 spans 11 amino acids. In germline, CDR1 is KGHDR, CDR2 SFDVKD. CDR3 protein: CATSVSETQYF. CDR3 coding DNA: TGTGCCACCAGTGTTTCGGAGACCCAGTACTTC.

The chain carries TRBV9 and TRBJ2-1, with D tentatively TRBD2 (6 bases). V was trimmed by 3 bases and J by 8 bases, leaving 21 bases between them. The CDR3 length is 16 residues. Germline V CDR1 and CDR2: SGDLS, YYNGEE. CDR3 DNA sequence: TGTGCCAGCAGCGCGGGACTCCGAGTTGGCGTGGATGAGCAGTTCTTC. It is translated as CASSAGLRVGVDEQFF. The variable domain in full, completed from reference TRBV9 and TRBJ2-1, reads DSGVTQTPKHLITATGQRVTLRCSPRSGDLSVYWYQQSLDQGLQFLIQYYNGEERAKGNILERFSAQQFPDLHSELNLSSLELGDSALYFCASSAGLRVGVDEQFFGPGTRLTVL.

The chain employs TRBV19 and TRBJ1-5, with 8 bases fitting TRBD1. Germline CDR1 reads LNHDA; CDR2 reads SQIVND (reference sequence). V dropped 6 bases and J dropped 7; count of bases not matched to a gene: 11. CDR3 length: 15 amino acids. The CDR3 sequence: CASSTQGEGKQPQHF. CDR3 DNA sequence: TGTGCCAGTAGCACACAGGGGGAGGGAAAACAGCCCCAGCATTTT.

This clone was seen repeatedly, ten times or more. The chain carries TRBV19 and TRBJ1-5; D unclear. V lost 4 bases and J 9 bases, leaving 16 bases between the germline ends. The CDR3 is made up of 14 amino acids. From germline, CDR1 is LNHDA and CDR2 SQIVND (reference sequence). Written as DNA, the CDR3 is TGTGCCAGTAGTACTGCGGGAGACCGGGGGCCCCAGCATTTT. Translated, it gives CASSTAGDRGPQHF.

Concerning this clone: One end of the junction varies from germline; a read error may be responsible. This rearrangement joins TRBV7-7 to TRBJ2-5, with 7 bases identical to TRBD1. This CDR3 contains 13 residues. Per germline, CDR1 SSHAT and CDR2 FNYEAQ (reference sequence). CDR3 coding DNA: TGTGCTAGCAGCTTGGGACAGAAAGAGACCCAGTACTTC. Translating gives CASSLGQKETQYF.

V is TRBV11-3 and J is TRBJ1-3, with D unresolved. V dropped 7 bases and J dropped 0 bases, with 7 bases sitting between them. Germline CDR1 reads SGHNT; CDR2 reads YENEEA. The CDR3 is made up of 13 amino acids. The CDR3 DNA reads as TGTGCCAGCACCCGGGGCTCTGGAAACACCATATATTTT. Its translation is CASTRGSGNTIYF. Full variable domain (rest looked up from reference TRBV11-3 and TRBJ1-3): EAGVVQSPRYKIIEKKQPVAFWCNPISGHNTLYWYLQNLGQGPELLIRYENEEAVDDSQLPKDRFSAERLKGVDSTLKIQPAELGDSAVYLCASTRGSGNTIYFGEGSWLTVV.

The V call is TRBV2, the J call TRBJ2-3, with TRBD1 matching over 9 bases. Per the germline V gene, CDR1 is SNHLY and CDR2 is FYNNEI. V lost 9 bases, J lost 0 bases, and 7 bases stayed unmatched. This CDR3 region has 15 residues. The CDR3, as DNA: TGTGCCAGGACAGGGGGGACCTCTAGCACAGATACGCAGTATTTT. Its translation is CARTGGTSSTDTQYF.